The clone carrying this T cell receptor beta chain has ten or more counts. Antigen specificity is unknown. Trimming took 1 base from V and 6 from J, leaving 10 bases between them. CDR3 length: 14 amino acids. This sample is drawn from a study of T-cell memory formation after mild COVID-19. Across the study: Among the donors, TCR clusters were largely specific to each donor. Study results and limitations: Some responding clones appeared in pre-infection memory, suggesting cross-reactive memory joined.

From 5'RACE with constant-segment primers came TCR alpha and TCR beta cDNA libraries that carried sample barcodes and UMIs. TCRdb reprocessed the 5' RACE reads with MiXCR, giving one entry per CDR3 protein. Of about 190,000 distinct CDR3 sequences detected, 8% to 11% appear once; the ten largest clones hold approximately 3%. The clonotype was recovered from a man aged 18 to 30 who had mild COVID-19 (a few samples of this study predate the infection). Cell type and time point are not known. The sequencing input was PBMCs or a T cell subset sorted from them (not recorded which). This chain uses TRBV12-3 or TRBV12-4 with TRBJ2-1, with D possibly matching TRBD1 (5 bases). As DNA, the CDR3 is TGTGCCAGCAGTTTAGACAGGCAGCTCAATGAGCAGTTCTTC. Protein sequence: CASSLDRQLNEQFF.